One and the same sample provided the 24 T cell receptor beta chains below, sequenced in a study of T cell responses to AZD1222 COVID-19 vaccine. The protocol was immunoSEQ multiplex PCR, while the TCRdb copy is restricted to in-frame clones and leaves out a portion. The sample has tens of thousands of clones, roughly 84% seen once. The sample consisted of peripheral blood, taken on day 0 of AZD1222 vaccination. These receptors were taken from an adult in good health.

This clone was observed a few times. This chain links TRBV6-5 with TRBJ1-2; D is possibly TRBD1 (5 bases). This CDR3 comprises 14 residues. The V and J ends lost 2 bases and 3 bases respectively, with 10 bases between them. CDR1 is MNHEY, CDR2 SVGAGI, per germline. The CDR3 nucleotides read TGTGCCAGCAGTTACGCACAGGAGTACTATGGCTACACCTTC. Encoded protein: CASSYAQEYYGYTF.

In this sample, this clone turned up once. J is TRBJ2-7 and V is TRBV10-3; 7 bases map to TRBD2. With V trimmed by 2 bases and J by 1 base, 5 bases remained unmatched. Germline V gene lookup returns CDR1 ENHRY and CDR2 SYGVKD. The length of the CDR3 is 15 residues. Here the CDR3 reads CAISEGLVSSYEQYF. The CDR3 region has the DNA TGTGCCATCAGTGAGGGACTAGTAAGTTCCTACGAGCAGTACTTC.

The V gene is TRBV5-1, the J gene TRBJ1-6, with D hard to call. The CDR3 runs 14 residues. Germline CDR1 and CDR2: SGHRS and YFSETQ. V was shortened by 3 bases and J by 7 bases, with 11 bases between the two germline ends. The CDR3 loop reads CASSSEGGNSPLHF. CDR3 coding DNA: TGCGCCAGCAGCTCTGAGGGAGGGAATTCACCCCTCCACTTT.

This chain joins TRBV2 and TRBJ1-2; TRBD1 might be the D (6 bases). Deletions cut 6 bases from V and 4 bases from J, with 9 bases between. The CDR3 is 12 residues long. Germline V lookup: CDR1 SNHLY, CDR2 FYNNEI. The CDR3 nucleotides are TGTGCCAGCAGGGGGGCGGCCTATGGCTACACCTTC. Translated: CASRGAAYGYTF.

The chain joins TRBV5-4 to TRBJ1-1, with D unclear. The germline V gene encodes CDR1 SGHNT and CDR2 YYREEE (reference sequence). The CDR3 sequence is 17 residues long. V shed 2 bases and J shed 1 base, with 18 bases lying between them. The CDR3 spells CASSLRPGQQRNTEAFF. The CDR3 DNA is TGTGCCAGCAGCTTAAGGCCCGGGCAGCAGAGGAACACTGAAGCTTTCTTT.

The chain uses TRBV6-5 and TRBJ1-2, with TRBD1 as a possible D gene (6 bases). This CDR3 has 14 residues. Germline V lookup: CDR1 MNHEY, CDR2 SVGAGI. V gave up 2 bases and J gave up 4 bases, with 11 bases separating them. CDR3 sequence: CASSYGGPSYGYTF. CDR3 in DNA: TGTGCCAGCAGTTACGGGGGGCCCAGCTATGGCTACACCTTC.

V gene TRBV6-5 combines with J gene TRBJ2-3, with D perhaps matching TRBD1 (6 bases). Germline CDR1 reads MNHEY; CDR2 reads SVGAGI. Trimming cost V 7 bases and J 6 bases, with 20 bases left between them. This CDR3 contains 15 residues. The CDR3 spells CASTQNRDRTDTQYF. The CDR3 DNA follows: TGTGCCAGCACCCAGAACAGGGACCGAACGGATACGCAGTATTTT.

The CDR3 DNA reads as TGTGCCAGCAGTGTGGTGCAGGTCAATTCACCCCTCCACTTT. This encodes CASSVVQVNSPLHF. The V call is TRBV28, the J call TRBJ1-6; D not certain. CDR1 is MDHEN and CDR2 is SYDVKM in the germline V gene. The CDR3 runs 14 residues. Trimming cost V 5 bases and J 7 bases, with 12 bases left between them.

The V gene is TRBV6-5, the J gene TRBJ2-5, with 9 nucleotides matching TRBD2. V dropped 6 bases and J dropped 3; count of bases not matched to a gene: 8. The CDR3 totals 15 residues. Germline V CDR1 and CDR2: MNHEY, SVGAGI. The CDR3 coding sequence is TGTGCCAGCAGGCGGGCCAGCGGGGGGAAAGAGACCCAGTACTTC. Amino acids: CASRRASGGKETQYF.

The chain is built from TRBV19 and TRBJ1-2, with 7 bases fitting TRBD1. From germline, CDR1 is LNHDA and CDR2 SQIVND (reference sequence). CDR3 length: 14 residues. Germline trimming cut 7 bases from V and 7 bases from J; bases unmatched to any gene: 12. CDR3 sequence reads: CASTQDREGLGYTF. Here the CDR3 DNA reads TGTGCCAGTACACAAGACAGGGAGGGCCTTGGCTACACCTTC.

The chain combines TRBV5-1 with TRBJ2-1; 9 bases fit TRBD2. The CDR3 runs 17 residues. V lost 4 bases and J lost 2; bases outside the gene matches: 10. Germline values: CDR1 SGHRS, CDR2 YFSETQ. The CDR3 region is CASSPRTSAHPYNEQFF. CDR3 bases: TGCGCCAGCAGCCCGCGGACTAGCGCTCATCCCTACAATGAGCAGTTCTTC.

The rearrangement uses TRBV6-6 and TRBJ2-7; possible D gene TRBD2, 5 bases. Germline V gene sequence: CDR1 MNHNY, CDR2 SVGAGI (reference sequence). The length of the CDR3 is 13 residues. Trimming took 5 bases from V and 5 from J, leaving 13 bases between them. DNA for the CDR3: TGTGCCAGCAGTCCACTTCTGCGGGACGAGCAGTACTTC. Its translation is CASSPLLRDEQYF.

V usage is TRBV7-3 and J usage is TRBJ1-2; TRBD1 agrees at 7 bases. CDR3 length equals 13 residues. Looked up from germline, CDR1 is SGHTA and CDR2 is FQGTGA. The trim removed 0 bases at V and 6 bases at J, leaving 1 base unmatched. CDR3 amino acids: CASSLTGGDGYTF. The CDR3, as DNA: TGTGCCAGCAGCTTAACAGGGGGCGATGGCTACACCTTC. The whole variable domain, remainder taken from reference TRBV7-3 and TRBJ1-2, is GAGVSQTPSNKVTEKGKYVELRCDPISGHTALYWYRQSLGQGPEFLIYFQGTGAADDSGLPNDRFFAVRPEGSVSTLKIQRTERGDSAVYLCASSLTGGDGYTFGSGTRLTVV.

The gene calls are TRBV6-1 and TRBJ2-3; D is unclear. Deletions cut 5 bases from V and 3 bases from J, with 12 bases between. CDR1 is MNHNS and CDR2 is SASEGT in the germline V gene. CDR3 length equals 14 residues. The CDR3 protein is CASSYGQGTDTQYF. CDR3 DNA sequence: TGTGCCAGCAGTTATGGCCAAGGGACAGATACGCAGTATTTT.

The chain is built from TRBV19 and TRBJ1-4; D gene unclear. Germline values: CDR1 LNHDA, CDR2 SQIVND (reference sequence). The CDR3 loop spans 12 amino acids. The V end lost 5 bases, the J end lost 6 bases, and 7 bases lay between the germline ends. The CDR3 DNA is TGTGCCAGTAGTCCCCTGCATGAAAAACTGTTTTTT. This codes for CASSPLHEKLFF. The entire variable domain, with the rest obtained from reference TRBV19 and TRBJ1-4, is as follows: DGGITQSPKYLFRKEGQNVTLSCEQNLNHDAMYWYRQDPGQGLRLIYYSQIVNDFQKGDIAEGYSVSREKKESFPLTVTSAQKNPTAFYLCASSPLHEKLFFGSGTQLSVL.

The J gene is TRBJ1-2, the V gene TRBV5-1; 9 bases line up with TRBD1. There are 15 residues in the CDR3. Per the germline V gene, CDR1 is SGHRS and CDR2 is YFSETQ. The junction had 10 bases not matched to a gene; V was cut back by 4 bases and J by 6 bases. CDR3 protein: CASSQITGGANGYTF. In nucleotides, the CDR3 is TGCGCCAGCAGCCAAATTACAGGGGGCGCTAATGGCTACACCTTC.

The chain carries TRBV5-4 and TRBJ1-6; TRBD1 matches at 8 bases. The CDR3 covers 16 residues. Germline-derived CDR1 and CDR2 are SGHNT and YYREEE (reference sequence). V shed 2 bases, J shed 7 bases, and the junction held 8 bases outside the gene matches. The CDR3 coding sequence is TGTGCCAGCAGCTTCGATGGACAGGGTGGGAATTCACCCCTCCACTTT. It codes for CASSFDGQGGNSPLHF.

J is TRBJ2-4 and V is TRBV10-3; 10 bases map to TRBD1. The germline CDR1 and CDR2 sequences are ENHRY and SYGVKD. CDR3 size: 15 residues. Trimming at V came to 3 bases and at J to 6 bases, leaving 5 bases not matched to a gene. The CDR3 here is CAISDLGQGGNIQYF. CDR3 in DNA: TGTGCCATCAGTGACCTCGGACAGGGGGGAAACATTCAGTACTTC.

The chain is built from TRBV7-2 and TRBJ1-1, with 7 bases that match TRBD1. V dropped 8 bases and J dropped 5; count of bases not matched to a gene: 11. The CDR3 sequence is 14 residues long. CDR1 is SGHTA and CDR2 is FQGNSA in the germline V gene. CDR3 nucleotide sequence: TGTGCCAGCCGACCCTCACAGGGGCGAACTGAAGCTTTCTTT. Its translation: CASRPSQGRTEAFF. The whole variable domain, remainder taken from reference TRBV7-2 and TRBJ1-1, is GAGVSQSPSNKVTEKGKDVELRCDPISGHTALYWYRQSLGQGLEFLIYFQGNSAPDKSGLPSDRFSAERTGGSVSTLTIQRTQQEDSAVYLCASRPSQGRTEAFFGQGTRLTVV.

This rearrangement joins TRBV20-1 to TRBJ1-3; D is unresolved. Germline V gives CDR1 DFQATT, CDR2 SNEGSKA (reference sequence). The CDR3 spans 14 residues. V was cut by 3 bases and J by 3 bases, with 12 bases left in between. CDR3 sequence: CSASGLPGGNTIYF. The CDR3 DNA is TGCAGTGCTAGTGGTTTGCCGGGTGGAAACACCATATATTTT.

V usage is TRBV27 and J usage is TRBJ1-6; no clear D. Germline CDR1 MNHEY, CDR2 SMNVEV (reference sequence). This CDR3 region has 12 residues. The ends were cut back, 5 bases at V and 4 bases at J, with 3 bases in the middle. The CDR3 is CASSPYNSPLHF. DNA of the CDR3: TGTGCCAGCAGTCCGTATAATTCACCCCTCCACTTT.

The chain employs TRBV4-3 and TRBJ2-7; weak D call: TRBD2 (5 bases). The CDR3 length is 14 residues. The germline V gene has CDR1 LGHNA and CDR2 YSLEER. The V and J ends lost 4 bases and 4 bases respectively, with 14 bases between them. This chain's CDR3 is CASSRGLGKYEQYF. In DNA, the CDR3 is TGCGCCAGCAGCCGCGGACTGGGGAAGTACGAGCAGTACTTC.

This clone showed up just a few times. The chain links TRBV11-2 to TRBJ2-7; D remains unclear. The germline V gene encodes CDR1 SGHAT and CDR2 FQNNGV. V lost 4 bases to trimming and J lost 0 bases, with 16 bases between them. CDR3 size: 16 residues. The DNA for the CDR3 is TGTGCCAGCAGCTCCTCCCCCTTACGAAGCTCCTACGAGCAGTACTTC. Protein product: CASSSSPLRSSYEQYF.

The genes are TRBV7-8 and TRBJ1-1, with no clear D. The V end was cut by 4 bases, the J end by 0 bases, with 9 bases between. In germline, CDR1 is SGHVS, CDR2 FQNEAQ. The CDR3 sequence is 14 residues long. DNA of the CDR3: TGTGCCAGCAGCTCCCGACACCTGAACACTGAAGCTTTCTTT. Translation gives CASSSRHLNTEAFF.